The sequence of this T cell receptor beta chain was determined in a study of blood T cell repertoires in COVID-19. Study details: Spain, Italy and the United States supplied samples that represented acute and convalescent COVID-19. The cDNA or gDNA used as material had been derived from T cells, B-cell-depleted T cells, or PBMCs.

In the source study's methods: Counts of nucleated cells, estimated from reference gene primer amplification, were obtained. Measured with immunoSEQ multiplex PCR; TCRdb has only the in-frame clones, and not every one. V and J calls plus clone size are reproduced from that table; the DNA served to infer D and trimming. The profile shows more than 75,000 clones, approximately 78% of them singletons. CDR1 and CDR2 from the germline V gene are SGHVS and FNYEAQ. The CDR3 totals 14 residues. Between the trimmed V and J ends, which lost 4 bases and 5 bases, there was a span of 13 bases. This chain links TRBV7-6 with TRBJ2-3; D gene unclear. The clonotype was recovered from a man between 60 and 75 years old with acute or convalescent COVID-19. The sample taken for sequencing was peripheral blood. The CDR3 DNA reads as TGTGCCAGCAGCTCGCCGTCCAGTGGAGATACGCAGTATTTT. This gives the protein CASSSPSSGDTQYF. Complete variable domain (other parts from reference TRBV7-6 and TRBJ2-3): GAGVSQSPRYKVTKRGQDVALRCDPISGHVSLYWYRQALGQGPEFLTYFNYEAQQDKSGLPNDRFSAERPEGSISTLTIQRTEQRDSAMYRCASSSPSSGDTQYFGPGTRLTVL.